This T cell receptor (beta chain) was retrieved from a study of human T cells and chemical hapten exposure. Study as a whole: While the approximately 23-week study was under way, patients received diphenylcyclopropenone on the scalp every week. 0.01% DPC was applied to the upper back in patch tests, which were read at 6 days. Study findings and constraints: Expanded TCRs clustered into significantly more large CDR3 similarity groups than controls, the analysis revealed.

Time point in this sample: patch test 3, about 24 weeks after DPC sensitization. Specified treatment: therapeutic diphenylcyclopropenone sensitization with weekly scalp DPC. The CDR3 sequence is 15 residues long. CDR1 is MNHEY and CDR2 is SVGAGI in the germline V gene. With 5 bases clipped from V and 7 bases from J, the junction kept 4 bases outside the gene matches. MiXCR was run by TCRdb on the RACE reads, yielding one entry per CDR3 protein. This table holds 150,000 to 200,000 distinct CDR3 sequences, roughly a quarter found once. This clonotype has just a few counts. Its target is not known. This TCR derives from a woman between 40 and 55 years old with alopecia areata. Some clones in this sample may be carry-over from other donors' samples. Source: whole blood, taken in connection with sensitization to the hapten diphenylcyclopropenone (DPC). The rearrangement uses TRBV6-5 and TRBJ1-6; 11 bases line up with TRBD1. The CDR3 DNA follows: TGTGCCAGCAGTCCGGGACAGGGGGGCAATTCACCCCTCCACTTT. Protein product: CASSPGQGGNSPLHF.